This passage covers 5 T cell receptor beta chains from one sample sequenced in a study of T cell repertoires in cytomegalovirus infection. TCRdb redid the calling of the reads with MiXCR, one entry per CDR3 protein. The top ten hold about 24% of the sample, which has 500,000 to 600,000 distinct CDR3 sequences, about 15% seen once. The material sequenced was CD8+ T cells from PBMCs. The origin of the receptors is a human donor in good health (CMV status not recorded). Some clones in this sample may be carry-over from other donors' samples.

At least ten counts were recorded for this clonotype. J is TRBJ2-3 and V is TRBV7-8; possibly TRBD2 for D (7 bases). CDR3 length equals 18 residues. V lost 2 bases and J 0 bases, leaving 18 bases between the germline ends. Germline assignment: CDR1 SGHVS and CDR2 FQNEAQ. CDR3 DNA: TGTGCCAGCAGCTTACCTCTTCGAGGGGGGGAAAGCACAGATACGCAGTATTTT. Protein product: CASSLPLRGGESTDTQYF.

This clonotype was observed at least ten times. V gene TRBV12-3 or TRBV12-4 combines with J gene TRBJ1-2, with D hard to call. Trimming shortened V by 0 bases and J by 6 bases, and 20 bases separated the two germline ends. This CDR3 is 17 amino acids long. This CDR3 reads CASSLAYQIEDGDGYTF. CDR3 bases: TGTGCCAGCAGTTTAGCGTACCAGATTGAAGACGGCGATGGCTACACCTTC.

The rearrangement uses TRBV5-6 and TRBJ2-5; 7 bases align to TRBD1. V shed 3 bases, J shed 4 bases, and the junction held 18 bases outside the gene matches. Germline CDR1 is SGHDT and CDR2 is YYEEEE. The CDR3 loop spans 18 amino acids. CDR3 residues: CASSSTRQGETRRETQYF. CDR3 nucleotides: TGTGCCAGCAGCTCGACTCGACAGGGCGAAACCCGTCGAGAGACCCAGTACTTC.

V gene TRBV19 combines with J gene TRBJ2-1; weak D call: TRBD1 (6 bases). V was shortened by 6 bases and J by 8 bases, with 14 bases between the two germline ends. The CDR3 has 13 amino acids. Germline loops: CDR1 LNHDA, CDR2 SQIVND (reference sequence). CDR3 coding DNA: TGTGCCAGTAGAGAACAGGGAGACTATGAGCAGTTCTTC. Translation gives CASREQGDYEQFF.

The rearrangement links TRBV20-1 to TRBJ2-5; D uncertain. Germline V gene sequence: CDR1 DFQATT, CDR2 SNEGSKA (reference sequence). The CDR3 runs 13 residues. Deletions cut 0 bases from V and 7 bases from J, with 12 bases between. The CDR3 DNA sequence: TGCAGTGCTAGAGATCGAACGGCCGGGACCCAGTACTTC. Residues: CSARDRTAGTQYF.